The T cell receptor (beta chain) described here comes from a study of blood T cell repertoires in COVID-19. V was shortened by 8 bases and J by 0 bases, with 7 bases between the two germline ends. This CDR3 is built from 13 residues. Looked up from germline, CDR1 is LNHDA and CDR2 is SQIVND (reference sequence). Those enrolled, adults aged 18 to 89 years, came from around 25 US areas. Clinical histories supplied by participants themselves formed the basis of cohort assignment. Recovered status in Cohort 3 required two negative PCRs, clearance, or symptom resolution. The data were produced by immunoSEQ multiplex PCR, yet TCRdb's version contains in-frame clones alone and is incomplete. The sample contains about 380,000 clones, 70% to 90% of which appear only once.

The sequencing sample was made of PBMCs or T cells enriched from blood (not recorded which). The chain couples TRBV19 to TRBJ1-4; D uncertain. This TCR was recovered from a woman between 18 and 30 years old who had recovered from COVID-19. CDR3 region: CASGRATNEKLFF. The CDR3 DNA sequence: TGTGCCAGTGGGAGGGCAACTAATGAAAAACTGTTTTTT. The entire variable domain, with the rest obtained from reference TRBV19 and TRBJ1-4, is as follows: DGGITQSPKYLFRKEGQNVTLSCEQNLNHDAMYWYRQDPGQGLRLIYYSQIVNDFQKGDIAEGYSVSREKKESFPLTVTSAQKNPTAFYLCASGRATNEKLFFGSGTQLSVL.